This T cell receptor beta chain came from a study of blood T cells in healthy people across ages. This clonotype was counted at least ten times. The CDR3 covers 14 residues. V dropped 3 bases and J dropped 4; count of bases not matched to a gene: 6. Germline V gene data show CDR1 as MGHRA and CDR2 as YSYEKL. Next came a second PCR, run for about 7 to 12 cycles, which used a sample-barcoded 5' primer along with a J-beta primer mix. Via MiXCR, TCRdb re-called the 5' RACE reads, giving one row per CDR3 protein. The sample has roughly 1,500,000 distinct CDR3 sequences, 34% seen once. Sequencing was done on a sample of blood. This TCR was sampled from a woman aged 25 to 39 in good health. J is TRBJ2-7 and V is TRBV4-1; TRBD1 agrees at 7 bases. In nucleotides, the CDR3 is TGCGCCAGCAGCCAGAGACAGGGTCCATACGAGCAGTACTTC. Translated, it gives CASSQRQGPYEQYF.